This TCR beta chain is drawn from a study of cytomegalovirus exposure and HLA in healthy donors. Study-wide results and limits: Diagnosis of cytomegalovirus status made by the classifier reportedly showed high specificity and sensitivity. Clusters of TCRs from the first cohort tended to co-occur in the 95 to 150 validation repertoires (as a later analysis found). Listed as cytomegalovirus-associated were 164 TCR beta chains.

The CDR3 length is 13 residues. Germline V CDR1 and CDR2: SGHRS, YFSETQ. V lost 4 bases to trimming and J lost 15 bases; unmatched junction nucleotides: 8. Only in-frame clones appear in the TCRdb table, and some are missing; sequencing was by immunoSEQ multiplex PCR. The data contain 100,000 to 150,000 clones, roughly 89% of them singletons. A note on this clone: The antigen remains unidentified.

Sample: PBMCs. The chain combines TRBV5-1 with TRBJ2-1; TRBD2 aligns across 12 bases. The sequence came from a woman in her late teens or twenties in good health and CMV-seronegative. The CDR3 DNA sequence: TGCGCCAGCAGCCTTGCTAGCGGGGGGGCCAGGTTCTTC. Amino acids: CASSLASGGARFF.